These T cell receptor beta chains were read from a single sample in a study of blood T cell repertoires in COVID-19. Sequencing used immunoSEQ multiplex PCR; TCRdb keeps in-frame clones, though not all of them. The table records roughly 53,000 clones, roughly nine tenths of them present only once. The specimen sequenced was peripheral blood. These receptors originate from a man in his forties with active COVID-19. CDR3s include the opening cysteine and the closing phenylalanine or tryptophan. Each record gives: V gene, D gene, J gene, CDR3 protein. D genes are given only for firm matches.

V: TRBV6-5; D: .; J: TRBJ2-7; CDR3: CASSYSDGAGYEQYF
V: TRBV5-1; D: TRBD2; J: TRBJ2-1; CDR3: CASSLAPAGGMSSYNEQFF
V: TRBV9; D: .; J: TRBJ2-7; CDR3: CASSVGAGATYEQYF
V: TRBV6-5; D: TRBD1; J: TRBJ2-7; CDR3: CASSLAGQGNYEQYF
V: TRBV19; D: TRBD1; J: TRBJ1-6; CDR3: CASSIGRDSPPLHF
V: TRBV30; D: TRBD2; J: TRBJ2-2; CDR3: CAWILTSGPTGELFF
V: TRBV5-1; D: TRBD2; J: TRBJ2-1; CDR3: CASSLTSDEQFF
V: TRBV5-1; D: .; J: TRBJ1-4; CDR3: CASSPGHPNEKLFF
V: TRBV27; D: TRBD1; J: TRBJ1-1; CDR3: CASGPDRAGTTEAFF
V: TRBV5-6; D: TRBD1; J: TRBJ2-7; CDR3: CASSSTGNYEQYF
V: TRBV6-6; D: TRBD1; J: TRBJ1-3; CDR3: CASSPQTGGLLVSGNTIYF
V: TRBV5-1; D: TRBD1; J: TRBJ2-3; CDR3: CASSLRGLETQYF
V: TRBV14; D: .; J: TRBJ2-5; CDR3: CASSQVSLYQETQYF
V: TRBV6-1; D: .; J: TRBJ2-7; CDR3: CASSEAVGLNSYEQYF
V: TRBV5-1; D: TRBD2; J: TRBJ2-5; CDR3: CASSTRVGTSSMETQYF
V: TRBV30; D: TRBD1; J: TRBJ2-4; CDR3: CAWSDRVAKNIQYF
V: TRBV15; D: TRBD1; J: TRBJ2-1; CDR3: CATSRDRDRGGFF
V: TRBV19; D: .; J: TRBJ1-5; CDR3: CASSLRGYSNQPQHF
V: TRBV5-1; D: .; J: TRBJ1-1; CDR3: CASSFGSTEAFF
V: TRBV27; D: TRBD1; J: TRBJ1-2; CDR3: CASSLDDQGARSNYGYTF
V: TRBV5-1; D: TRBD1; J: TRBJ2-5; CDR3: CASSPGQVQETQYF
V: TRBV7-6; D: .; J: TRBJ2-7; CDR3: CASSGGGFQPHEQYF
V: TRBV7-3; D: .; J: TRBJ2-6; CDR3: CASSPLPAGSGSGANVLTF
V: TRBV5-1; D: .; J: TRBJ2-1; CDR3: CASSFHPPTPKPSSYNEQFF
V: TRBV5-1; D: TRBD1; J: TRBJ2-7; CDR3: CASSLSGQGYEQYF
V: TRBV27; D: .; J: TRBJ2-7; CDR3: CASSLWQENYEQYF
V: TRBV21-1; D: .; J: TRBJ1-5; CDR3: CASSKAGGADQPQHF
V: TRBV5-4; D: .; J: TRBJ1-1; CDR3: CASSVGLSAQSDTEAFF
V: TRBV15; D: .; J: TRBJ1-3; CDR3: CATSRDPGYGNTIYF
V: TRBV18; D: TRBD2; J: TRBJ2-7; CDR3: CASSGIGLVPEQYF
V: TRBV3-1/TRBV3-2; D: TRBD2; J: TRBJ2-7; CDR3: CASSQFPAGSGSSYEQYF
V: TRBV20-1; D: .; J: TRBJ2-1; CDR3: CITGSYNEQFF
V: TRBV21-1; D: .; J: TRBJ1-5; CDR3: CASSKGQSYSNQPQHF
V: TRBV9; D: TRBD1; J: TRBJ2-5; CDR3: CASSGEQGPETQYF
V: TRBV2; D: .; J: TRBJ2-4; CDR3: CASSGSGVNIQYF
V: TRBV7-2; D: TRBD1; J: TRBJ2-7; CDR3: CASSSYPGDSSYEQYF
V: TRBV4-1; D: .; J: TRBJ2-5; CDR3: CASSTWGSQETQYF
V: TRBV7-9; D: TRBD2; J: TRBJ2-7; CDR3: CASSLGYLAGVGHEQYF
V: TRBV7-2; D: TRBD2; J: TRBJ2-1; CDR3: CASSLWASGNEQFF
V: TRBV4-1; D: TRBD2; J: TRBJ2-1; CDR3: CASSERGPGSSSGSVSDEQFF
V: TRBV7-9; D: .; J: TRBJ1-1; CDR3: CASSFGSSNTEAFF
V: TRBV4-1; D: TRBD1; J: TRBJ1-3; CDR3: CASSLSTGSGNTIYF
V: TRBV5-1; D: TRBD2; J: TRBJ2-2; CDR3: CASSFSIAGGPNTGELFF
V: TRBV28; D: TRBD1; J: TRBJ2-7; CDR3: CASRGTGLVEQYF
V: TRBV7-9; D: .; J: TRBJ2-3; CDR3: CASSFRRDPELKDTQYF
V: TRBV2; D: .; J: TRBJ2-7; CDR3: CASSPGSLSYEQYF
V: TRBV5-1; D: .; J: TRBJ1-2; CDR3: CASSLPGYGYTF
V: TRBV29-1; D: .; J: TRBJ1-1; CDR3: CSVEDQANTEAFF
V: TRBV15; D: .; J: TRBJ1-4; CDR3: CATSRVQGEEKLFF
V: TRBV4-1; D: TRBD1; J: TRBJ1-5; CDR3: CASSPGTGGILSNQPQHF
V: TRBV5-1; D: TRBD2; J: TRBJ2-7; CDR3: CASSFGLAGYEQYF
V: TRBV30; D: .; J: TRBJ2-3; CDR3: CAWSRGVSGATDTQYF
V: TRBV3-1/TRBV3-2; D: TRBD1; J: TRBJ1-5; CDR3: CASSQGRQGSFNQPQHF
V: TRBV7-8; D: TRBD1; J: TRBJ2-1; CDR3: CASSPGGNEQFF
V: TRBV5-4; D: .; J: TRBJ1-5; CDR3: CASSSHNQPQHF
V: TRBV7-3; D: .; J: TRBJ1-1; CDR3: CASSLTQGEITEAFF
V: TRBV19; D: .; J: TRBJ2-7; CDR3: CASSVGQGPYEQYF